The T cell receptor (beta chain) under discussion was sequenced for a study of identical twins. In its sample, this clonotype was seen a few times. The antigen remains unidentified. Each CDR3 protein is one row after TCRdb ran MiXCR on the 5' RACE reads. This table holds around 250,000 distinct CDR3 sequences, roughly 8% found once. Study results and limitations: Insertions ran lower in abundant cord blood beta clonotypes, though not in memory repertoires.

Germline V lookup: CDR1 SGHVS, CDR2 FQNEAQ. This CDR3 spans 15 amino acids. The V and J ends lost 2 bases and 2 bases respectively, with 13 bases between them. These data are also associated with another study on yellow fever vaccine responses in identical twins.

The J gene is TRBJ2-7, the V gene TRBV7-8, with D perhaps being TRBD1 or TRBD2 (5 bases each). This TCR was sampled from a woman between 18 and 30 years old in good health. The sequenced sample consisted of CD8+ T cells sorted from blood. CDR3 loop: CASSLRAGRTYEQYF. In nucleotides, the CDR3 is TGTGCCAGCAGCTTAAGGGCAGGGAGAACCTACGAGCAGTACTTC. The variable domain in full, completed from reference TRBV7-8 and TRBJ2-7, reads GAGVSQSPRYKVAKRGQDVALRCDPISGHVSLFWYQQALGQGPEFLTYFQNEAQLDKSGLPSDRFFAERPEGSVSTLKIQRTQQEDSAVYLCASSLRAGRTYEQYFGPGTRLTVT.